This entry lists 29 T cell receptor beta chains sequenced from one sample in a study of blood T cell repertoires in COVID-19. Sequenced by immunoSEQ multiplex PCR; TCRdb stores in-frame clones only, minus some. Of 150,000 to 200,000 clones in the sample, approximately 90% were seen once. Sample: PBMCs or T cells enriched from blood (not recorded which). These receptors were collected from a woman younger than 30 who had recovered from COVID-19.

The gene calls are TRBV30 and TRBJ1-3; 8 bases align to TRBD1. Germline-derived CDR1 and CDR2 are GTSNPN and SVGIG (reference sequence). The V segment lost 3 bases and the J segment 2 bases; nucleotides outside the gene matches: 3. CDR3 size: 14 residues. In DNA, the CDR3 is TGTGCCTGGAGCTCAGGGGGCACTGGAAACACCATATATTTT. Its translation: CAWSSGGTGNTIYF.

The chain is built from TRBV18 and TRBJ2-3; D uncertain. Germline-derived CDR1 and CDR2 are KGHSH and LQKENI. The CDR3 is 14 amino acids. V lost 0 bases and J 5 bases, leaving 9 bases between the germline ends. The CDR3, as DNA: TGTGCCAGCTCACCACCGACTCAAAGAGATACGCAGTATTTT. Residues: CASSPPTQRDTQYF.

The DNA for the CDR3 is TGTGCCACTAGGGGGACAGCCTATGGCTACACCTTC. This codes for CATRGTAYGYTF. The chain uses TRBV19 and TRBJ1-2; the match to TRBD1 covers 7 bases. V was pared by 10 bases and J by 4 bases, with 6 bases of the junction left unmatched. Germline CDR1 LNHDA, CDR2 SQIVND (reference sequence). There are 12 residues in the CDR3.

The V gene is TRBV7-9, the J gene TRBJ1-1; D remains unclear. There are 14 residues in the CDR3. Germline CDR1 reads SEHNR; CDR2 reads FQNEAQ (reference sequence). Trimming pared 5 bases from V and 2 bases from J, leaving 12 bases between. CDR3 in DNA: TGTGCCAGCAGCCCAGTATTCTCAAACACTGAAGCTTTCTTT. Residues: CASSPVFSNTEAFF.

This chain links TRBV19 with TRBJ1-2, with 11 bases aligning to TRBD1. CDR3 size: 15 residues. Germline V gene data show CDR1 as LNHDA and CDR2 as SQIVND (reference sequence). V shed 7 bases and J 4 bases; nucleotides not matched to a gene: 8. The CDR3 coding sequence is TGTGCCAGTACCTCGGGGGGACAGGGGGTCTATGGCTACACCTTC. This translates into CASTSGGQGVYGYTF.

This clone came up once. The J gene is TRBJ2-2, the V gene TRBV30; 7 bases line up with TRBD1. V lost 2 bases to trimming and J lost 5 bases; unmatched junction nucleotides: 5. This CDR3 comprises 14 residues. Germline values: CDR1 GTSNPN, CDR2 SVGIG (reference sequence). CDR3 loop: CAWSKGQNTGELFF. CDR3 coding DNA: TGTGCCTGGAGTAAGGGACAGAATACCGGGGAGCTGTTTTTT.

J is TRBJ2-1 and V is TRBV4-2; tentative D call: TRBD2 (6 bases). CDR3 length: 16 amino acids. V lost 0 bases to trimming and J lost 4 bases, with 13 bases between them. The germline V gene has CDR1 LGHNA and CDR2 YNFKEQ. CDR3 bases: TGTGCCAGCAGCCAAGAATGGGGACTCACGTACAATGAGCAGTTCTTC. Residues: CASSQEWGLTYNEQFF.

The chain is built from TRBV28 and TRBJ2-7; possible D gene TRBD2, 8 bases. Germline V CDR1 and CDR2: MDHEN, SYDVKM. Trimming removed 3 bases from V and 3 bases from J, with 18 bases in between. This CDR3 has 16 amino acids. Here the CDR3 DNA reads TGTGCCAGCAGTTTCTTGACAGGGCGGGGGGACTACGAGCAGTACTTC. Encoded protein: CASSFLTGRGDYEQYF.

The table lists this clone with a count of one. The rearrangement joins TRBV19 to TRBJ2-5, with D possibly matching TRBD2 (5 bases). Germline V gene data show CDR1 as LNHDA and CDR2 as SQIVND (reference sequence). V shed 3 bases and J shed 5 bases, with 22 bases lying between them. CDR3 length: 17 amino acids. This CDR3 reads CASSIFADSLADETQYF. DNA for the CDR3: TGTGCCAGTAGTATCTTCGCAGACTCCCTAGCTGACGAGACCCAGTACTTC.

The chain combines TRBV11-1 with TRBJ2-7; 8 bases fit TRBD2. CDR3 length equals 15 residues. The germline V gene encodes CDR1 SGHAT and CDR2 FQDESV (reference sequence). Unmatched junction bases numbered 13, after V lost 5 bases and J lost 7 bases. CDR3 DNA: TGTGCCAGCAGCCGCCGGGAGGGCCGGCCGGGGGAGCAGTACTTC. It translates to CASSRREGRPGEQYF.

The chain is built from TRBV19 and TRBJ2-2; a possible D gene is TRBD2 (6 bases). V was clipped by 10 bases and J by 3 bases, with 18 bases between them. In germline, CDR1 is LNHDA, CDR2 SQIVND (reference sequence). The CDR3 has 15 residues. The CDR3 sequence is CATRFLSGHTGELFF. The CDR3 DNA follows: TGTGCCACTAGATTCCTTAGCGGTCACACCGGGGAGCTGTTTTTT.

V and J are TRBV28 and TRBJ2-3, with TRBD2 matching 12 bases. CDR1 and CDR2 (germline): MDHEN, SYDVKM. V trimming: 6 bases; J trimming: 10 bases; junction bases outside the gene matches: 11. The CDR3 has 15 residues. The DNA of the CDR3 is TGTGCCAGCAGACGGACTAGCGGGGAGATTGGTGCGCAGTATTTT. Its protein product is CASRRTSGEIGAQYF.

This sequence joins TRBV3-1 (or the pseudogene TRBV3-2) and TRBJ2-1; TRBD2 agrees at 14 bases. V gave up 2 bases and J gave up 8 bases; unmatched junction bases: 5. CDR3 length: 16 amino acids. Germline-derived CDR1 and CDR2 are LGHDT and YNNKEL (reference sequence). CDR3 sequence: CASSQLGLAGGDEQFF. The CDR3 nucleotides are TGTGCCAGCAGCCAACTAGGACTAGCGGGAGGTGATGAGCAGTTCTTC.

The chain links TRBV30 to TRBJ1-4, with D unclear. Germline loops: CDR1 GTSNPN, CDR2 SVGIG (reference sequence). The V end was cut by 3 bases, the J end by 5 bases, with 7 bases between. This CDR3 comprises 12 residues. CDR3 sequence (DNA): TGTGCCTGGAGGAAGACAAATGAAAAACTGTTTTTT. Protein sequence: CAWRKTNEKLFF.

The rearrangement links TRBV6-1 to TRBJ1-2, with 7 bases that match TRBD1. The CDR3 sequence is 16 residues long. V lost 0 bases to trimming and J lost 5 bases; unmatched junction nucleotides: 9. Germline V gene sequence: CDR1 MNHNS, CDR2 SASEGT. The CDR3 bases are TGTGCCAGCAGTGAAGCGGTGGGACAGTATGAGTATGGCTACACCTTC. It is translated as CASSEAVGQYEYGYTF.

This clone is a singleton in its sample. The chain combines TRBV10-1 with TRBJ1-6; the D is unclear. The CDR3 loop spans 14 amino acids. The germline V gene has CDR1 WNHNN and CDR2 SYGVQD (reference sequence). V was clipped by 3 bases and J by 5 bases, with 8 bases between them. The CDR3 is CASSDLQNNSPLHF. The CDR3 DNA reads as TGCGCCAGCAGTGATTTACAGAATAATTCACCCCTCCACTTT.

The gene calls are TRBV27 and TRBJ2-7; D is perhaps TRBD2 (6 bases). V was cut by 6 bases and J by 2 bases, with 17 bases left in between. Germline CDR1 and CDR2: MNHEY and SMNVEV (reference sequence). This CDR3 has 15 residues. This CDR3 reads CASSLNGDSTYEQYF. The DNA of the CDR3 is TGTGCCAGCAGCCTTAACGGGGACTCTACCTACGAGCAGTACTTC.

This chain connects TRBV5-1 to TRBJ2-7, with 10 bases fitting TRBD2. The CDR3 runs 15 residues. In germline, CDR1 is SGHRS, CDR2 YFSETQ. Unmatched junction bases numbered 4, after V lost 2 bases and J lost 2 bases. The CDR3, as DNA: TGCGCCAGCAGCTTAAGCGGGAGGGAGACCTACGAGCAGTACTTC. The encoded protein is CASSLSGRETYEQYF.

The J gene is TRBJ2-1, the V gene TRBV5-6, with 7 positions matching TRBD2. This CDR3 spans 15 amino acids. Germline V gene sequence: CDR1 SGHDT, CDR2 YYEEEE. After removal of 2 bases from V and 4 bases from J, the junction contained 6 bases not matched to a gene. CDR3 sequence: CASSFRGRRYNEQFF. CDR3 coding DNA: TGTGCCAGCAGCTTCCGCGGGAGAAGGTACAATGAGCAGTTCTTC.

The genes are TRBV19 and TRBJ1-3, with 7 nucleotides matching TRBD1. The CDR3 is made up of 15 amino acids. In germline, CDR1 is LNHDA, CDR2 SQIVND (reference sequence). V trimming: 3 bases; J trimming: 2 bases; junction bases outside the gene matches: 4. The CDR3 nucleotides read TGTGCCAGTAGTATGGGGGGACAGCCTGGAAACACCATATATTTT. Its translation: CASSMGGQPGNTIYF.

The chain has TRBV19 and TRBJ2-5; 8 bases line up with TRBD1. The CDR3 spans 16 residues. V trimming: 5 bases; J trimming: 2 bases; junction bases outside the gene matches: 10. Germline V gene sequence: CDR1 LNHDA, CDR2 SQIVND (reference sequence). The CDR3, as DNA: TGTGCCAGTAGTCCGGGACAGGCCCCCCCACAAGAGACCCAGTACTTC. This gives the protein CASSPGQAPPQETQYF.

This clone is a singleton in its sample. This sequence joins TRBV27 and TRBJ2-1; D possibly corresponds to TRBD1 (6 bases). Trimming removed 7 bases from V and 7 bases from J, with 23 bases in between. Per the germline V gene, CDR1 is MNHEY and CDR2 is SMNVEV (reference sequence). The CDR3 contains 16 residues. The CDR3 region is CASTLRGGMVLNEQFF. CDR3 in DNA: TGTGCCAGCACGCTCCGAGGGGGTATGGTGTTGAATGAGCAGTTCTTC.

The rearrangement joins TRBV9 to TRBJ1-6, with unresolved D. Germline CDR1 and CDR2: SGDLS and YYNGEE. CDR3 length: 14 residues. V lost 0 bases to trimming and J lost 5 bases, with 6 bases between them. The CDR3 DNA reads as TGTGCCAGCAGCGTAGTGGGCAATAATTCACCCCTCCACTTT. Residues: CASSVVGNNSPLHF.

The V and J genes are TRBV19 and TRBJ2-2; D is ambiguous. V shed 7 bases and J shed 2 bases, with 14 bases lying between them. CDR3 length: 15 residues. Germline lookup yields CDR1 LNHDA and CDR2 SQIVND (reference sequence). The CDR3 DNA follows: TGTGCCAGTAAGCTGCTTTGGGCTAACACCGGGGAGCTGTTTTTT. Translating it yields CASKLLWANTGELFF.

V usage is TRBV18 and J usage is TRBJ1-2; D call uncertain. V lost 3 bases, J lost 4 bases, and 12 bases lay in between. The CDR3 totals 14 residues. The germline CDR1 and CDR2 sequences are KGHSH and LQKENI. CDR3: CASSPISVSYGYTF. CDR3 bases: TGTGCCAGCTCACCGATCAGCGTAAGCTATGGCTACACCTTC.

The rearrangement links TRBV24-1 to TRBJ2-5; no reliable D call. This CDR3 spans 15 amino acids. Germline V gene data show CDR1 as KGHDR and CDR2 as SFDVKD. The V gene lost 5 bases and the J gene lost 3 bases, with 15 bases spanning the gap. In DNA form, the CDR3 reads TGTGCCACCAGTGGTTACTCCGGTAGAGAAGAGACCCAGTACTTC. Translating gives CATSGYSGREETQYF.

This chain joins TRBV28 and TRBJ1-2, with D maybe TRBD1 (5 bases). In germline, CDR1 is MDHEN, CDR2 SYDVKM. The CDR3 is made up of 14 amino acids. Trimming pared 7 bases from V and 6 bases from J, leaving 18 bases between. The CDR3 is CASNRIREADGYTF. CDR3 DNA sequence: TGTGCCAGCAACCGCATCAGGGAGGCTGATGGCTACACCTTC.

This sequence joins TRBV7-3 and TRBJ2-7; 12 nucleotides match TRBD2. V was clipped by 5 bases and J by 2 bases; unmatched bases: 4. This CDR3 contains 15 residues. Germline CDR1 SGHTA, CDR2 FQGTGA. CDR3 coding DNA: TGTGCCAGCAGCCCGGGACTAGCGGGCGCCTACGAGCAGTACTTC. It specifies CASSPGLAGAYEQYF.

This chain connects TRBV7-9 to TRBJ1-2; possible D gene TRBD1, 6 bases. The CDR3 length is 14 residues. Germline values: CDR1 SEHNR, CDR2 FQNEAQ (reference sequence). With 7 bases removed from V and 3 bases from J, the gap between germline ends came to 15 bases. The CDR3 DNA sequence: TGTGCCAGCACCCTTACTGGGGGCCACTATGGCTACACCTTC. Translated, it gives CASTLTGGHYGYTF.